These T cell receptor beta chains were read from a single sample in a study of glioma-infiltrating T cells. TCRdb independently ran MiXCR on the multiplex PCR reads; one entry per CDR3 protein. Here the sample spans around 390,000 distinct CDR3 sequences, about 40% being singletons. Sequencing used glioma tissue, nonneoplastic brain tissue, or PBMCs (not recorded which). The origin of the receptors is a human donor with low-grade glioma or glioblastoma, undergoing nonglioma brain surgery, or in good health (not recorded which). CDR3s include the opening cysteine and the closing phenylalanine or tryptophan. Fields, in order: CDR3 protein, CDR3 DNA, D gene, V gene, clone size, J gene. A D gene is named only where the DNA matches it firmly. Expanded clones are given a class, and other clones once, few, many or no size at all.

CDR3 protein: CASGTDRENTGELFF
CDR3 DNA: TGTGCCAGCGGTACCGACAGGGAAAACACCGGGGAGCTGTTTTTT
D gene: TRBD1
V gene: TRBV28
clone size: -
J gene: TRBJ2-2

CDR3 protein: CAISYSRGNGYTF
CDR3 DNA: TGTGCCATCAGTTATTCCAGGGGCAATGGCTACACCTTC
D gene: -
V gene: TRBV10-3
clone size: -
J gene: TRBJ1-2

CDR3 protein: CASSRGGNRSLFF
CDR3 DNA: TGTGCCAGCAGTCGTGGGGGGAACAGGAGTCTGTTTTTT
D gene: -
V gene: TRBV25-1
clone size: few
J gene: TRBJ1-4

CDR3 protein: CASSPLAGGVEQFF
CDR3 DNA: TGCGCCAGCAGCCCACTAGCGGGAGGTGTTGAGCAGTTCTTC
D gene: TRBD2
V gene: TRBV5-1
clone size: -
J gene: TRBJ2-1

CDR3 protein: CASSIGSSRSTDTQYF
CDR3 DNA: TGTGCCAGTAGTATAGGGTCGAGCAGGAGCACAGATACGCAGTATTTT
D gene: -
V gene: TRBV19
clone size: -
J gene: TRBJ2-3

CDR3 protein: CASSPSTFTSGSYEQYF
CDR3 DNA: TGTGCCAGCAGCCCCTCCACATTTACTAGCGGGAGTTACGAGCAGTACTTC
D gene: TRBD2
V gene: TRBV28
clone size: few
J gene: TRBJ2-7

CDR3 protein: CSAAGVRWTEAFF
CDR3 DNA: TGCAGTGCTGCGGGGGTACGATGGACTGAAGCTTTCTTT
D gene: -
V gene: TRBV20-1
clone size: many
J gene: TRBJ1-1

CDR3 protein: CASSGTSGRSSSEQFF
CDR3 DNA: TGTGCCAGCAGTGGGACTAGCGGGAGGTCAAGTAGTGAGCAGTTCTTC
D gene: TRBD2
V gene: TRBV6-1
clone size: many
J gene: TRBJ2-1

CDR3 protein: CSAREAVGWEQYF
CDR3 DNA: TGCAGTGCTAGAGAGGCAGTGGGCTGGGAGCAGTACTTC
D gene: -
V gene: TRBV20-1
clone size: -
J gene: TRBJ2-7

CDR3 protein: CASGQSYSNQPQHF
CDR3 DNA: TGTGCCAGCGGGCAGTCCTATAGCAATCAGCCCCAGCATTTT
D gene: -
V gene: TRBV28
clone size: many
J gene: TRBJ1-5

CDR3 protein: CASSTKLSFREQFF
CDR3 DNA: TGTGCCAGCAGCACTAAACTTAGTTTTCGGGAGCAGTTCTTC
D gene: -
V gene: TRBV3-1
clone size: -
J gene: TRBJ2-1

CDR3 protein: CASSNQQRAKNIQYF
CDR3 DNA: TGTGCCAGTAGTAACCAACAGAGAGCCAAAAACATTCAGTACTTC
D gene: -
V gene: TRBV19
clone size: -
J gene: TRBJ2-4

CDR3 protein: CSARDPIGTYEQFF
CDR3 DNA: TGCAGTGCTAGAGATCCGATTGGAACCTACGAGCAGTTCTTC
D gene: -
V gene: TRBV20-1
clone size: -
J gene: TRBJ2-1